The clone carrying this T cell receptor (beta chain) was observed at least ten times. The antigen remains undetermined. The sequence runs out 3 residues before the end of the CDR3; the remainder is reconstructed from the germline J gene. This entry is derived from a study of T cell clonality in common variable immunodeficiency. Study-wide findings and caveats: T cell subpopulation sequencing would be needed to explain CVID clonality. Fewer deletions and N-nucleotide insertions were reportedly seen in common variable immunodeficiency TCR beta sequences. Links between repertoire features and CVID complications were heterogeneity-limited.

V gave up 6 bases and J gave up 5 bases; unmatched junction bases: 13. The CDR3 totals 17 residues. CDR1 ENHRY and CDR2 SYGVKD come from the germline V gene. TCRdb's copy holds only in-frame clones and misses some; the assay was immunoSEQ multiplex PCR. Sampling found fewer than 75,000 clones, none seen once. Patients and controls were mostly of Caucasian heritage. Sequenced: peripheral blood mononuclear cells. This rearrangement joins TRBV10-3 to TRBJ2-2, with 9 bases fitting TRBD1. The clonotype was recovered from a person between 18 and 75 years old in good health. CDR3 DNA (partial): TGTGCCATCAGCGCAGACAAGACAGGGGGTCTAACCGGGGAG. This gives the protein CAISADKTGGLTGE. The whole CDR3 sequence is CAISADKTGGLTGELFF.